One and the same sample provided the 4 T cell receptor beta chains below, sequenced in a study of blood T cell repertoires in COVID-19. The method was immunoSEQ multiplex PCR; TCRdb's version includes in-frame clones alone and lacks a portion of them. The repertoire has tens of thousands of clones, about 87% of them found once; the top ten carry approximately 18%. The sequenced sample consisted of peripheral blood. The receptors here all came from a human donor in a cohort sampled during active COVID-19.

J is TRBJ1-5 and V is TRBV28; D unclear. V lost 5 bases to trimming and J lost 3 bases, with 8 bases between them. This CDR3 is built from 13 residues. CDR1 and CDR2 (germline): MDHEN, SYDVKM. The CDR3 is CASSKLVNQPQHF. The DNA of the CDR3 is TGTGCCAGCAGTAAACTCGTCAATCAGCCCCAGCATTTT. Variable domain in full (rest from reference TRBV28 and TRBJ1-5): DVKVTQSSRYLVKRTGEKVFLECVQDMDHENMFWYRQDPGLGLRLIYFSYDVKMKEKGDIPEGYSVSREKKERFSLILESASTNQTSMYLCASSKLVNQPQHFGDGTRLSIL.

This chain uses TRBV3-1 (or the pseudogene TRBV3-2) with TRBJ1-3, with D unclear. Trimming took 1 base from V and 3 from J, leaving 10 bases between them. There are 15 residues in the CDR3. Germline loops: CDR1 LGHDT, CDR2 YNNKEL (reference sequence). The CDR3 reads CASSQGVRGGNTIYF. The CDR3 DNA is TGTGCCAGCAGCCAAGGGGTCCGAGGTGGAAACACCATATATTTT.

This chain connects TRBV27 to TRBJ2-1; 9 bases match TRBD2. Germline-derived CDR1 and CDR2 are MNHEY and SMNVEV (reference sequence). The trim removed 6 bases at V and 8 bases at J, leaving 8 bases unmatched. CDR3 length: 14 amino acids. CDR3: CASRLAGGPDEQFF. The CDR3 DNA follows: TGTGCCAGCAGGCTGGCGGGGGGGCCCGATGAGCAGTTCTTC.

The genes are TRBV6-4 and TRBJ1-6; no definite D call. CDR1 is MRHNA, CDR2 SNTAGT, per germline. Deletions cut 2 bases from V and 11 bases from J, with 16 bases between. This CDR3 has 15 residues. CDR3 residues: CASSDERQSAAPLHF. CDR3 DNA: TGTGCCAGCAGTGACGAGAGGCAATCGGCTGCACCCCTCCACTTT.